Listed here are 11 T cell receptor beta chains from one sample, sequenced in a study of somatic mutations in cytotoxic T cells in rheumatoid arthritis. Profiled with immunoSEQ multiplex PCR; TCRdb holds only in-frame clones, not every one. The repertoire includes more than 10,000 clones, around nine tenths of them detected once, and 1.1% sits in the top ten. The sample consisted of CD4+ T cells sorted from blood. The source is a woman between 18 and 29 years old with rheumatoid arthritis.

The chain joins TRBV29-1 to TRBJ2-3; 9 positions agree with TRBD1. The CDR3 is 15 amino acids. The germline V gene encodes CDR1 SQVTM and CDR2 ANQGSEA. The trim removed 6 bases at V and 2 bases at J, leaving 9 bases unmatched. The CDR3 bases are TGCAGCGTCCGGACAGGGGCCGGGAACACAGATACGCAGTATTTT. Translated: CSVRTGAGNTDTQYF.

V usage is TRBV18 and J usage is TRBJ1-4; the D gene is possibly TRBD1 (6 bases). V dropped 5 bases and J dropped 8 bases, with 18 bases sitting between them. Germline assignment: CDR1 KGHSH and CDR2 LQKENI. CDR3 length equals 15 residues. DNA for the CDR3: TGTGCCAGCTCATCAGAACAGGGCTATGGAGAAAAACTGTTTTTT. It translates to CASSSEQGYGEKLFF.

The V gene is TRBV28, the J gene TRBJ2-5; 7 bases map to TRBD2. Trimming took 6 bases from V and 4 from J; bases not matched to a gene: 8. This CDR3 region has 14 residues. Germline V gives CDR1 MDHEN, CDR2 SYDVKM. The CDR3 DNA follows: TGTGCCAGCAGGAGTAGCGGGTTACCAGAGACCCAGTACTTC. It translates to CASRSSGLPETQYF. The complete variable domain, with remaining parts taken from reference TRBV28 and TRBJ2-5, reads DVKVTQSSRYLVKRTGEKVFLECVQDMDHENMFWYRQDPGLGLRLIYFSYDVKMKEKGDIPEGYSVSREKKERFSLILESASTNQTSMYLCASRSSGLPETQYFGPGTRLLVL.

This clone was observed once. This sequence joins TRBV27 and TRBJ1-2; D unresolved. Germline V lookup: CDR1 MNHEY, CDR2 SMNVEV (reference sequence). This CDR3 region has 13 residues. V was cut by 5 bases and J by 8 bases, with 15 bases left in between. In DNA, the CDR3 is TGTGCCAGCAGTCCCCGGGCGAGGGAGGGCTACACCTTC. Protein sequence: CASSPRAREGYTF.

This CDR3 reads CASSSEAATEAFF. CDR3 DNA sequence: TGTGCCAGCAGCTCGGAGGCGGCCACTGAAGCTTTCTTT. V gene TRBV7-9 combines with J gene TRBJ1-1, with D uncertain. Germline V CDR1 and CDR2: SEHNR, FQNEAQ (reference sequence). The germline V and J ends were trimmed by 4 bases and 4 bases, with 10 bases remaining between them. The CDR3 has 13 amino acids.

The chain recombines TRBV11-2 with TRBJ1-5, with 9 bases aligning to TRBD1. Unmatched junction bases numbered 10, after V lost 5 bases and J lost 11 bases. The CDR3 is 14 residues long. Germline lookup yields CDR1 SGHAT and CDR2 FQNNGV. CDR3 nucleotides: TGTGCCAGCAGCGCGACAGGGGGTAAGCGGTCCCAGCATTTT. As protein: CASSATGGKRSQHF.

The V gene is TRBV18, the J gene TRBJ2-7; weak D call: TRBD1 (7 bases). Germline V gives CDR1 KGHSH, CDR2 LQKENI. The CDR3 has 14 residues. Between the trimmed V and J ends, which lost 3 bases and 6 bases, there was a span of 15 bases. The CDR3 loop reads CASSPQGGWGEQYF. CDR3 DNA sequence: TGTGCCAGCTCACCTCAGGGGGGTTGGGGCGAGCAGTACTTC. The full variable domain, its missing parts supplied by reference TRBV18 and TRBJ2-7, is NAGVMQNPRHLVRRRGQEARLRCSPMKGHSHVYWYRQLPEEGLKFMVYLQKENIIDESGMPKERFSAEFPKEGPSILRIQQVVRGDSAAYFCASSPQGGWGEQYFGPGTRLTVT.

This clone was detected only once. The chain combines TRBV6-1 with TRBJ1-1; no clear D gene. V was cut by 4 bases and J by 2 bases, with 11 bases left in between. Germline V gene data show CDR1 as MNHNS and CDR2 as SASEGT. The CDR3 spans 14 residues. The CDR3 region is CASSGWQKNTEAFF. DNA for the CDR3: TGTGCCAGCAGTGGGTGGCAGAAAAACACTGAAGCTTTCTTT.

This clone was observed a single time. In DNA, the CDR3 is TGTGCCCGCGAGGCCTACGAGCAGTACTTC. Its protein product is CAREAYEQYF. The J gene is TRBJ2-7, the V gene TRBV21-1; no DNA check was done on the table's D call, TRBD2. TRBV21-1 corresponds to a pseudogene. The CDR3 spans 10 residues.

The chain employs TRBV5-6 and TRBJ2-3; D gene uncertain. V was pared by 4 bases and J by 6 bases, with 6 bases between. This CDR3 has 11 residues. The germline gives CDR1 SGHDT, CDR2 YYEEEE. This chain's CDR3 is CASSSSDTQYF. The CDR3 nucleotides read TGTGCCAGCAGCAGCTCTGATACGCAGTATTTT. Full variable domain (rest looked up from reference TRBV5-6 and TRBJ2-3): DAGVTQSPTHLIKTRGQQVTLRCSPKSGHDTVSWYQQALGQGPQFIFQYYEEEERQRGNFPDRFSGHQFPNYSSELNVNALLLGDSALYLCASSSSDTQYFGPGTRLTVL.

The CDR3 DNA reads TGTGCCAGCAGCAAAGGAGACGGAATGTACCAAGAGACCCAGTACTTC. Residues: CASSKGDGMYQETQYF. This chain links TRBV11-1 with TRBJ2-5; D gene uncertain. The CDR3 loop spans 16 amino acids. Per germline, CDR1 SGHAT and CDR2 FQDESV (reference sequence). Trimming removed 5 bases from V and 0 bases from J, with 16 bases in between.